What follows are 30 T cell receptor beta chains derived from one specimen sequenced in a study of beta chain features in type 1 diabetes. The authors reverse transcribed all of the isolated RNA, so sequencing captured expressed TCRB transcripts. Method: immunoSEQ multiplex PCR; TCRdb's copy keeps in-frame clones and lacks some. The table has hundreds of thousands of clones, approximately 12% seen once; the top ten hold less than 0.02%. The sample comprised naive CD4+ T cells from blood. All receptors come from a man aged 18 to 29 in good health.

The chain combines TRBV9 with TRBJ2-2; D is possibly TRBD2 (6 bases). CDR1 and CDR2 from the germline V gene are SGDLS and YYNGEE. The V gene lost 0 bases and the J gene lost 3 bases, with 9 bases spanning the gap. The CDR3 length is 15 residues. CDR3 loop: CASSVASEHTGELFF. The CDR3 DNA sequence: TGTGCCAGCAGCGTAGCTAGCGAACACACCGGGGAGCTGTTTTTT.

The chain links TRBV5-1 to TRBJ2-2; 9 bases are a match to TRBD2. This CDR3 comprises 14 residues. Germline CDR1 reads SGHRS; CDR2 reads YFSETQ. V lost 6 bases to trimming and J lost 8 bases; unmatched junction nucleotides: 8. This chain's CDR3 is CASTVAGESGELFF. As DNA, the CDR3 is TGCGCCAGCACTGTAGCGGGAGAATCAGGGGAGCTGTTTTTT.

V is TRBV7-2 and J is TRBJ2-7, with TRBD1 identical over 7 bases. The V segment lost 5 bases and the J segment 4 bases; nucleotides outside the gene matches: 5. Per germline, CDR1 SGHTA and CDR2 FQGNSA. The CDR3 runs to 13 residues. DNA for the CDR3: TGTGCCAGCAGCCAACTGACAGGGTACGAGCAGTACTTC. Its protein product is CASSQLTGYEQYF.

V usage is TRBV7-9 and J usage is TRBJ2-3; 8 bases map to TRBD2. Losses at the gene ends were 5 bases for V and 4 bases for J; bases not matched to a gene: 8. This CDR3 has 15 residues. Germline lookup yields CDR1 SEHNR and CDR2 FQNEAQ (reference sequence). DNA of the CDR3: TGTGCCAGCAGCCTGGTAATAGCGGGATCAGATACGCAGTATTTT. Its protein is CASSLVIAGSDTQYF.

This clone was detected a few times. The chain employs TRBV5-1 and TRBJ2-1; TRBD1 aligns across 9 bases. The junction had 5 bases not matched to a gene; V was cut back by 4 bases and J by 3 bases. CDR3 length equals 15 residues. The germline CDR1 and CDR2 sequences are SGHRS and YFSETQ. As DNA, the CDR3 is TGCGCCAGCAGCGTGGGACAGGGTATCTACAATGAGCAGTTCTTC. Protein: CASSVGQGIYNEQFF.

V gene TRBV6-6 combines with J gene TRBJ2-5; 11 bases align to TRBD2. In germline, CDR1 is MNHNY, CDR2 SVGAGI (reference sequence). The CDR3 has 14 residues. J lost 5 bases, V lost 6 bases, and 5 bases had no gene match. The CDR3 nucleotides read TGTGCCAGCAGGCTAGCGGGGGGTGTGGAGACCCAGTACTTC. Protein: CASRLAGGVETQYF.

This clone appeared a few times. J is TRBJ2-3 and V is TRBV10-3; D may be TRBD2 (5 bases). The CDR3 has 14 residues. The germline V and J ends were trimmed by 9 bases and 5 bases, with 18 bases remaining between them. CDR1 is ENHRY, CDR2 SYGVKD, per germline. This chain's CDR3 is CAMGDSTAGDTQYF. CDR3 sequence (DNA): TGTGCCATGGGAGACTCGACTGCTGGAGATACGCAGTATTTT.

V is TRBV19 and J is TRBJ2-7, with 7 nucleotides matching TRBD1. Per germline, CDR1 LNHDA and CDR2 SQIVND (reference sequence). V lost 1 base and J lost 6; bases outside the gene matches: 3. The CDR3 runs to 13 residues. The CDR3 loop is CASSIVGGREQYF. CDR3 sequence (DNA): TGTGCCAGTAGTATAGTAGGGGGCCGCGAGCAGTACTTC.

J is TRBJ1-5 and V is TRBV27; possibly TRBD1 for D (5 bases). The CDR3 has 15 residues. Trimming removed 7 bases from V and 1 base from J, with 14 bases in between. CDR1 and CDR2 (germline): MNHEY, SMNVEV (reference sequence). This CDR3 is CASKRMGHSNQPQHF. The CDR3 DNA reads TGTGCCAGCAAAAGAATGGGGCACAGCAATCAGCCCCAGCATTTT.

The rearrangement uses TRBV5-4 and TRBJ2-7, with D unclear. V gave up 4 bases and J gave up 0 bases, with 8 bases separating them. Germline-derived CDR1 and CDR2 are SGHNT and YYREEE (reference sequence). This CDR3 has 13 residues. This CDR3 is CASSNSGSYEQYF. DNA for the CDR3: TGTGCCAGCAGCAACTCCGGCTCCTACGAGCAGTACTTC.

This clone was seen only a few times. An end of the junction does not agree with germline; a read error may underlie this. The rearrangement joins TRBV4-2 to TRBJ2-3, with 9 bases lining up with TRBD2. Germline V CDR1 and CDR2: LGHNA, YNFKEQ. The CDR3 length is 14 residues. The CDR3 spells CASSPGTSIDTQYF. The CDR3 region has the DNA TGTGCCAGCAGCCCGGGGACTAGCATAGATACGCAGTATTTT.

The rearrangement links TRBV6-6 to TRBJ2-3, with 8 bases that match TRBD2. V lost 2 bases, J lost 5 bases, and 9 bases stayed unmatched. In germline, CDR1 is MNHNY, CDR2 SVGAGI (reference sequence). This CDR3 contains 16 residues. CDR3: CASSYPAGELGDTQYF. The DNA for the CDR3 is TGTGCCAGCAGTTACCCAGCGGGAGAGTTGGGAGATACGCAGTATTTT.

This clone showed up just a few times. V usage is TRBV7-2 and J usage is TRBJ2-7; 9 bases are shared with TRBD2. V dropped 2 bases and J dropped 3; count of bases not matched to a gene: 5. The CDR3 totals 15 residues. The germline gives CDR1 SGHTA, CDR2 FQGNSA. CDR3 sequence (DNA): TGTGCCAGCAGCTTATGGCGGGAGGGCCGCTACGAGCAGTACTTC. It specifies CASSLWREGRYEQYF.

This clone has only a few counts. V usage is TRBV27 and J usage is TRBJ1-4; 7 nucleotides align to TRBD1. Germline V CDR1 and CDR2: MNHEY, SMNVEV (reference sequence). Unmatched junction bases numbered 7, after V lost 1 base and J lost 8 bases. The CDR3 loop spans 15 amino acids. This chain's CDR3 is CASSLLGQGEEKLFF. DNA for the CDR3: TGTGCCAGCAGTTTATTGGGGCAGGGGGAGGAAAAACTGTTTTTT.

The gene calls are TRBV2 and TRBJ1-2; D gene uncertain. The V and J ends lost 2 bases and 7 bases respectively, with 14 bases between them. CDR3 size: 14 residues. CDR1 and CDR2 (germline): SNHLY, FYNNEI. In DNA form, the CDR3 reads TGTGCCAGCAGTGAATTGCTGTCGGGATTTGGCTACACCTTC. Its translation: CASSELLSGFGYTF.

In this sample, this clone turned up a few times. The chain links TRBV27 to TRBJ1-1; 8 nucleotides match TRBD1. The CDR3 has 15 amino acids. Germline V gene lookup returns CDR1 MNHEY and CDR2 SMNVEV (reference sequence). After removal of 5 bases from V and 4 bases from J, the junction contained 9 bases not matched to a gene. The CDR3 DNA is TGTGCCAGCAGTCCCAGGACAGGGTCGGGCACTGAAGCTTTCTTT. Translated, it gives CASSPRTGSGTEAFF.

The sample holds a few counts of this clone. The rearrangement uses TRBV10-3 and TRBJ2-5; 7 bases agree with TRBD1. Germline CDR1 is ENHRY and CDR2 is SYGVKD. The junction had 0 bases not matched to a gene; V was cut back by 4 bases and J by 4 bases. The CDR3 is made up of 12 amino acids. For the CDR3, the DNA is TGTGCCATCAGTGGACAGGGAGAGACCCAGTACTTC. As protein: CAISGQGETQYF.

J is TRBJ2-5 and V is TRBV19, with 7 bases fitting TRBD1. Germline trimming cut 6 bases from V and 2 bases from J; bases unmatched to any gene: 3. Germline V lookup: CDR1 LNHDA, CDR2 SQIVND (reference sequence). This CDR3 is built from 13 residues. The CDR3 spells CASRGTAQETQYF. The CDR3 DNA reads TGTGCCAGTAGGGGGACAGCACAAGAGACCCAGTACTTC.

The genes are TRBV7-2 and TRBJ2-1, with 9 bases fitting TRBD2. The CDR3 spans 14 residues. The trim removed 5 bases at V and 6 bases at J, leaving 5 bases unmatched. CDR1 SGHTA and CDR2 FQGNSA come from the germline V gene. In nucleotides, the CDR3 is TGTGCCAGCAGCCTCAGACTAGCGGTCAATGAGCAGTTCTTC. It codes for CASSLRLAVNEQFF.

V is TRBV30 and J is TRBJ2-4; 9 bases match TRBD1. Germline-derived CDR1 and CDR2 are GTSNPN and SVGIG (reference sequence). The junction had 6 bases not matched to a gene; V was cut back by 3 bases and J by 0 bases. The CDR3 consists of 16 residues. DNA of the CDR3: TGTGCCTGGAGCACGGGACAGGGCCTAGCCAAAAACATTCAGTACTTC. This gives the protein CAWSTGQGLAKNIQYF. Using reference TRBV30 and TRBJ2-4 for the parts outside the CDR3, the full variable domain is SQTIHQWPATLVQPVGSPLSLECTVEGTSNPNLYWYRQAAGRGLQLLFYSVGIGQISSEVPQNLSASRPQDRQFILSSKKLLLSDSGFYLCAWSTGQGLAKNIQYFGAGTRLSVL.

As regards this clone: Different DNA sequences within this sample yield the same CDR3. The CDR3 sequence is CASSYRTGTDTQYF. The CDR3 DNA reads as TGTGCCAGCAGTTATCGGACAGGCACAGATACGCAGTATTTT. The rearrangement joins TRBV6-6 to TRBJ2-3; the D gene is possibly TRBD1 (6 bases). CDR1 MNHNY and CDR2 SVGAGI come from the germline V gene (reference sequence). V dropped 3 bases and J dropped 1 base, with 8 bases sitting between them. This CDR3 is 14 amino acids long.

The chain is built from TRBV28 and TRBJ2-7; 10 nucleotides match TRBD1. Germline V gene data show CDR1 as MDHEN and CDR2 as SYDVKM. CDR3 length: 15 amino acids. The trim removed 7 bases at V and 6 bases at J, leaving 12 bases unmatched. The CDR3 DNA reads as TGTGCCAGCACCGAACAACCGGGACAGGGGCGCGAGCAGTACTTC. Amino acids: CASTEQPGQGREQYF.

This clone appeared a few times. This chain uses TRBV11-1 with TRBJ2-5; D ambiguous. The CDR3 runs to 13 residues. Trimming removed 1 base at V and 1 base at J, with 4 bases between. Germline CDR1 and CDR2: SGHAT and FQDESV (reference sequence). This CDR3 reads CASSLGSQETQYF. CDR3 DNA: TGTGCCAGCAGCTTAGGCAGCCAAGAGACCCAGTACTTC.

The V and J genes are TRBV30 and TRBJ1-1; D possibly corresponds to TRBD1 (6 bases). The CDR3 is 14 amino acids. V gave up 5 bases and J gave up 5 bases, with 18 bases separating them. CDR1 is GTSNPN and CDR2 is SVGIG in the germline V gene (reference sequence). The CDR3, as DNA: TGTGCCTGGCGACTTAGGGGGTTCGGGACTGAAGCTTTCTTT. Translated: CAWRLRGFGTEAFF. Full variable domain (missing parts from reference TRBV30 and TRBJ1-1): SQTIHQWPATLVQPVGSPLSLECTVEGTSNPNLYWYRQAAGRGLQLLFYSVGIGQISSEVPQNLSASRPQDRQFILSSKKLLLSDSGFYLCAWRLRGFGTEAFFGQGTRLTVV.

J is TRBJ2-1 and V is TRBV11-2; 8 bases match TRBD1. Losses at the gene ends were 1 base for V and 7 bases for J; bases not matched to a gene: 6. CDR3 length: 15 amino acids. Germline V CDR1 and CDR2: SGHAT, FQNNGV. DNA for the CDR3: TGTGCCAGCAGCTTAGGCAGGGGGCGTGGGAATGAGCAGTTCTTC. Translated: CASSLGRGRGNEQFF. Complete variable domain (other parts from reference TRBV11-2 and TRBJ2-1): EAGVAQSPRYKIIEKRQSVAFWCNPISGHATLYWYQQILGQGPKLLIQFQNNGVVDDSQLPKDRFSAERLKGVDSTLKIQPAKLEDSAVYLCASSLGRGRGNEQFFGPGTRLTVL.

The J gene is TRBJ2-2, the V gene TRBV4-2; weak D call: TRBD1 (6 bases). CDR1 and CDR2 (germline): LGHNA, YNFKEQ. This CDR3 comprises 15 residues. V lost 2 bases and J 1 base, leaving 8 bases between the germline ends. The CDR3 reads CASSQPGQNTGELFF. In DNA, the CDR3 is TGTGCCAGCAGCCAACCGGGACAGAACACCGGGGAGCTGTTTTTT.

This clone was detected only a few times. This chain's CDR3 is CASGRGYTEAFF. The CDR3 nucleotides read TGTGCCTCCGGACGGGGGTACACTGAAGCTTTCTTT. The chain couples TRBV30 to TRBJ1-1; D might be TRBD1 (5 bases). CDR3 length equals 12 residues. CDR1 is GTSNPN, CDR2 SVGIG, per germline (reference sequence). Trimming stripped 7 bases from V and 3 bases from J, with 12 bases between.

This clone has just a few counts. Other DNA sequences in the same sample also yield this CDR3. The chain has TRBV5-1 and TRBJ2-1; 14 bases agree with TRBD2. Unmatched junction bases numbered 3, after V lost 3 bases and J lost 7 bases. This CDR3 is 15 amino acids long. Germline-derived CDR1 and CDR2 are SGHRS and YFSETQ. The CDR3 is CASSSGTSGSNEQFF. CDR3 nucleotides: TGCGCCAGCAGCTCCGGGACTAGCGGGAGTAATGAGCAGTTCTTC.

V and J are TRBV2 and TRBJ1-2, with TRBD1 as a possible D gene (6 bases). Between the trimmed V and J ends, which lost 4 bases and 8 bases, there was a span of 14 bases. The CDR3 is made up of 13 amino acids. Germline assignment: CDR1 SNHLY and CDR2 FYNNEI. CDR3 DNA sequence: TGTGCCAGCAGTGGAGGGCGAACAGGGGGCTACACCTTC. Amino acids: CASSGGRTGGYTF.

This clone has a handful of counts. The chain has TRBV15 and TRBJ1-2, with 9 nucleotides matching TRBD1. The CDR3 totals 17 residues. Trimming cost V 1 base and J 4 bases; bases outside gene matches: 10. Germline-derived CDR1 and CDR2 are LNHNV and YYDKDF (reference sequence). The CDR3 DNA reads TGTGCCACCAGCAGAGGACCAGTGGGACAGGGAGCCTATGGCTACACCTTC. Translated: CATSRGPVGQGAYGYTF. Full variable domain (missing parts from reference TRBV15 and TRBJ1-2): DAMVIQNPRYQVTQFGKPVTLSCSQTLNHNVMYWYQQKSSQAPKLLFHYYDKDFNNEADTPDNFQSRRPNTSFCFLDIRSPGLGDTAMYLCATSRGPVGQGAYGYTFGSGTRLTVV.